A selection of T cell receptor beta chains follows, all from one sample in a study of identical twins. Using its own MiXCR run on the 5' RACE reads, TCRdb lists one record per CDR3 protein. Here the sample spans under 300,000 distinct CDR3 sequences, about 6.7% being singletons. These records were also assigned to another study, of T cells expressing NK-cell markers.

The sample comprised CD8+ T cells sorted from blood. The receptor set was obtained from a young woman in good health. CDR3s include the opening cysteine and the closing phenylalanine or tryptophan. The order of the fields is D gene, clone size, V gene, J gene, CDR3 DNA, CDR3 protein. A D gene is named only where the DNA matches it firmly. Rows may omit the clone size; those that give it use once, few, many or a size class.

d_call: -; clone_size: -; v_call: TRBV20-1; j_call: TRBJ1-2; cdr3_nt: TGCAGTGCTAGAGAGGGCACTTCTTGGGGCTACACCTTC; cdr3_aa: CSAREGTSWGYTF
d_call: -; clone_size: many; v_call: TRBV7-9; j_call: TRBJ1-1; cdr3_nt: TGTGCCAGCAGCAGTGCGGTGGGCACTGAAGCTTTCTTT; cdr3_aa: CASSSAVGTEAFF
d_call: -; clone_size: many; v_call: TRBV3-1; j_call: TRBJ2-3; cdr3_nt: TGTGCCAGCAGCCCTCCTGGGGATACGCAGTATTTT; cdr3_aa: CASSPPGDTQYF
d_call: -; clone_size: many; v_call: TRBV4-3; j_call: TRBJ2-7; cdr3_nt: TGCGCCAGCAGCCAAGATGAGCCGGGTTCCTACGAGCAGTACTTC; cdr3_aa: CASSQDEPGSYEQYF
d_call: TRBD1; clone_size: -; v_call: TRBV7-2; j_call: TRBJ2-7; cdr3_nt: TGTGCCAGCAGCTTAGCTAGGACAGGGCACCACGAGCAGTACTTC; cdr3_aa: CASSLARTGHHEQYF
d_call: TRBD2; clone_size: few; v_call: TRBV7-9; j_call: TRBJ2-1; cdr3_nt: TGTGCCAGCAGCGTAGGGACTAGCAGCGACAATGAGCAGTTCTTC; cdr3_aa: CASSVGTSSDNEQFF
d_call: -; clone_size: -; v_call: TRBV11-1; j_call: TRBJ2-7; cdr3_nt: TGTGCCAGCAGCTTAGTTCTGGGACCGCTCTACGAGCAGTACTTC; cdr3_aa: CASSLVLGPLYEQYF
d_call: TRBD1; clone_size: few; v_call: TRBV7-9; j_call: TRBJ1-1; cdr3_nt: TGTGCCAGCAGTTTAGACAGGGTAACTTTCTTT; cdr3_aa: CASSLDRVTFF
d_call: -; clone_size: -; v_call: TRBV11-2; j_call: TRBJ2-1; cdr3_nt: TGTGCCAGCAGCTTAGTCCGGACAGCTGGACATGAGCAGTTCTTC; cdr3_aa: CASSLVRTAGHEQFF
d_call: TRBD1; clone_size: few; v_call: TRBV5-8; j_call: TRBJ1-5; cdr3_nt: TGTGCCAGCAGTCCGGGACAGGTTAGCAATCAGCCCCAGCATTTT; cdr3_aa: CASSPGQVSNQPQHF
d_call: -; clone_size: -; v_call: TRBV9; j_call: TRBJ2-1; cdr3_nt: TGTGCCAGCAGCGGACGCGGGGAGCAGTTCTTC; cdr3_aa: CASSGRGEQFF
d_call: -; clone_size: -; v_call: TRBV2; j_call: TRBJ2-2; cdr3_nt: TGTGCCAGCAGTCTATTGGACAGTTTAAACACCGGGGAGCTGTTTTTT; cdr3_aa: CASSLLDSLNTGELFF
d_call: TRBD2; clone_size: few; v_call: TRBV7-6; j_call: TRBJ2-2; cdr3_nt: TGTGCCAGCAGCTTAATTGCGGGGGGGCCGAACGGGGAGCTGTTTTTT; cdr3_aa: CASSLIAGGPNGELFF
d_call: TRBD2; clone_size: many; v_call: TRBV6-6; j_call: TRBJ2-7; cdr3_nt: TGTGCCAGCAGTCCCCTTGGAGCGGGAGTGCAGTACTTC; cdr3_aa: CASSPLGAGVQYF
d_call: TRBD2; clone_size: -; v_call: TRBV7-9; j_call: TRBJ2-3; cdr3_nt: TGTGCCAGCAGCTTTACCTTGCCGGCTAGCGGGGGAGATACGCAGTATTTT; cdr3_aa: CASSFTLPASGGDTQYF
d_call: -; clone_size: many; v_call: TRBV3-1; j_call: TRBJ2-7; cdr3_nt: TGTGCCAGCAGCCAAGGACGCTACGAGCAGTACTTC; cdr3_aa: CASSQGRYEQYF
d_call: -; clone_size: -; v_call: TRBV12-3/TRBV12-4; j_call: TRBJ1-5; cdr3_nt: TGTGCCTCCCGTGGTGTCGGGGGGAGCAATCAGCCCCAGCATTTT; cdr3_aa: CASRGVGGSNQPQHF
d_call: TRBD2; clone_size: few; v_call: TRBV27; j_call: TRBJ2-3; cdr3_nt: TGTGCCAGCACCGGTCGGGGTCTAGCGGCTAGCACAGATACGCAGTATTTT; cdr3_aa: CASTGRGLAASTDTQYF
d_call: TRBD1; clone_size: many; v_call: TRBV12-3/TRBV12-4; j_call: TRBJ2-1; cdr3_nt: TGTGCCAGCAGTCCGGGACAGGGGACTGAGCAGTTCTTC; cdr3_aa: CASSPGQGTEQFF
d_call: TRBD2; clone_size: -; v_call: TRBV5-1; j_call: TRBJ2-3; cdr3_nt: TGCGCCAGCAGCTTGGCGGGGACTACCACAGATACGCAGTATTTT; cdr3_aa: CASSLAGTTTDTQYF
d_call: -; clone_size: few; v_call: TRBV20-1; j_call: TRBJ2-3; cdr3_nt: TGCAGTGCTAGTGGTCCGGGCCTGCTTTCCACAGATACGCAGTATTTT; cdr3_aa: CSASGPGLLSTDTQYF
d_call: -; clone_size: few; v_call: TRBV6-1; j_call: TRBJ1-1; cdr3_nt: TGTGCCAGCAGTGAATGGGTGAGAGCTTTCTTT; cdr3_aa: CASSEWVRAFF